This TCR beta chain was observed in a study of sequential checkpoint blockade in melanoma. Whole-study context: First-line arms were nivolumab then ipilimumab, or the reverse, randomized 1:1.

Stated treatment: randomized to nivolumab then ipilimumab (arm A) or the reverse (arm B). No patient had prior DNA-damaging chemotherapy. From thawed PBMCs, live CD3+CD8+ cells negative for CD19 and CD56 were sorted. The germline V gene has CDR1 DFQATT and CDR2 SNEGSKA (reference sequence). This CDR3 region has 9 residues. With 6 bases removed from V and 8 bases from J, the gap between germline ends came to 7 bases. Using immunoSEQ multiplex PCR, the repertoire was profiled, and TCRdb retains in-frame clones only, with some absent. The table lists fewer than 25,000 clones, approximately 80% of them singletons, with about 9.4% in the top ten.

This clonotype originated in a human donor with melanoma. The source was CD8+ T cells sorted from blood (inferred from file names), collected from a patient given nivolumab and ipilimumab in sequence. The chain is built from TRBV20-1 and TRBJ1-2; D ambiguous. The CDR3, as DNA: TGCAGTGCACCCGGGGGCTACACCTTC. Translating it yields CSAPGGYTF.